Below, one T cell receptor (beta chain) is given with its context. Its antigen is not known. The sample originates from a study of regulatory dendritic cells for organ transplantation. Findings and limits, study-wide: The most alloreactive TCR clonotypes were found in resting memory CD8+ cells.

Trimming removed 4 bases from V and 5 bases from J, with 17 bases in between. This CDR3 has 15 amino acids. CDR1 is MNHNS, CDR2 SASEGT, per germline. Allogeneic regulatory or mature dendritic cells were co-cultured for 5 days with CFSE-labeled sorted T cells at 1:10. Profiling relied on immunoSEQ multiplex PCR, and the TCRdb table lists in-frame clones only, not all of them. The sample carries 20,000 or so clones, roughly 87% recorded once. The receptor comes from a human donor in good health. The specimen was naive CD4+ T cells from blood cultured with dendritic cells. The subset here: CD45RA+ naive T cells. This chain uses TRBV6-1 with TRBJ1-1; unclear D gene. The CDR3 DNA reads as TGTGCCAGCAGTGCCCTGCAAAGGGAGGGTACTGAAGCTTTCTTT. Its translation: CASSALQREGTEAFF.